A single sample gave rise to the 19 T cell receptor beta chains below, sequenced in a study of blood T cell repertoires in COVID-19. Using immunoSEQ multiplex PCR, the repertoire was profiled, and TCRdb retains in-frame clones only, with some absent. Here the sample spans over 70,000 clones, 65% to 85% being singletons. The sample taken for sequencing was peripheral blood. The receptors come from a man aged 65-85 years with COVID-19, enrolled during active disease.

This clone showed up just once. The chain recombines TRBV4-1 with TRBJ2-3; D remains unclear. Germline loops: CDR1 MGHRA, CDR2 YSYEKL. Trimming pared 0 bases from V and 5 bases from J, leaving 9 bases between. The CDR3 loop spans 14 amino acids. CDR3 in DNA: TGCGCCAGCAGCCAAGAAGGCGGCGGAGATACGCAGTATTTT. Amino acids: CASSQEGGGDTQYF.

The CDR3 coding sequence is TGTGCCAGCACCCCCTCCCCGTATGAGACCCAGTACTTC. Its protein is CASTPSPYETQYF. The chain is built from TRBV12-3 or TRBV12-4 and TRBJ2-5; D unclear. The V end lost 7 bases, the J end lost 5 bases, and 14 bases lay between the germline ends. CDR3 size: 13 residues.

The CDR3 spells CATGAGVVNTQYF. CDR3 in DNA: TGTGCCACCGGAGCGGGAGTTGTAAATACGCAGTATTTT. The chain is built from TRBV24-1 and TRBJ2-3; 8 bases line up with TRBD2. The germline V gene encodes CDR1 KGHDR and CDR2 SFDVKD. This CDR3 is 13 amino acids long. V gave up 9 bases and J gave up 7 bases; unmatched junction bases: 8.

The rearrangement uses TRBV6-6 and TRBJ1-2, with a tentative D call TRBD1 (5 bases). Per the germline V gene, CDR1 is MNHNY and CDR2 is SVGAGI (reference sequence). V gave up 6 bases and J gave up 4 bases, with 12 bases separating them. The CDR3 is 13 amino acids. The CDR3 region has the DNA TGTGCCAGCAGCTCCGACAGTCCCTATGGCTACACCTTC. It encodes CASSSDSPYGYTF.

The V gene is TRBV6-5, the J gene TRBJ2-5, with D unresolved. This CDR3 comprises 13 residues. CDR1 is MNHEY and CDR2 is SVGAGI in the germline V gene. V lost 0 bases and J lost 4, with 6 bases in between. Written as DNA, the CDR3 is TGTGCCAGCAGTTACTCGACGGGAGAGACCCAGTACTTC. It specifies CASSYSTGETQYF.

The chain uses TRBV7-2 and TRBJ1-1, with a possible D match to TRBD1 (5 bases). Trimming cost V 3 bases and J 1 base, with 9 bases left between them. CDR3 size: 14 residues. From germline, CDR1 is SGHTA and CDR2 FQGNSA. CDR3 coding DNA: TGTGCCAGCAGCTTCCTCAGGGCGAACACTGAAGCTTTCTTT. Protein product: CASSFLRANTEAFF.

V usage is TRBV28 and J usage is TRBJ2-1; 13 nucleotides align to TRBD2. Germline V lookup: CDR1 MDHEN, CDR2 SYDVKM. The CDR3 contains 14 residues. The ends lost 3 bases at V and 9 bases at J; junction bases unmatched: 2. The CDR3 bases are TGTGCCAGCAGTTTTTGGACTAGCGGGGGTGAGCAGTTCTTC. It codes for CASSFWTSGGEQFF.

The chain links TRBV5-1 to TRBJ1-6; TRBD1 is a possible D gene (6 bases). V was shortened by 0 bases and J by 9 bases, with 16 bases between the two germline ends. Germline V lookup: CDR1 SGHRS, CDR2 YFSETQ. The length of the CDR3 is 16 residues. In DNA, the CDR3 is TGCGCCAGCAGCTTGGCCGGGGGGCGAGGGACTTCACCCCTCCACTTT. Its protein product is CASSLAGGRGTSPLHF. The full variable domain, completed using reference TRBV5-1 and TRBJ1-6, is KAGVTQTPRYLIKTRGQQVTLSCSPISGHRSVSWYQQTPGQGLQFLFEYFSETQRNKGNFPGRFSGRQFSNSRSEMNVSTLELGDSALYLCASSLAGGRGTSPLHFGNGTRLTVT.

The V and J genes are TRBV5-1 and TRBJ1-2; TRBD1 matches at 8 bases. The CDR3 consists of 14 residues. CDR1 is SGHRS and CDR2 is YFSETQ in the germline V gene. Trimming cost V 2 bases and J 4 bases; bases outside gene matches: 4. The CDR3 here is CASSLQGGIYGYTF. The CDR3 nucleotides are TGCGCCAGCAGCTTACAGGGGGGGATCTATGGCTACACCTTC.

This chain's CDR3 is CASSYSAGRDGYTF. CDR3 DNA sequence: TGTGCCAGCAGTTACTCGGCAGGGAGGGATGGCTACACCTTC. This chain connects TRBV6-2 or TRBV6-3 to TRBJ1-2, with a weak D call TRBD1 (5 bases). V was shortened by 0 bases and J by 6 bases, with 11 bases between the two germline ends. This CDR3 has 14 residues. Germline CDR1 reads MNHEY; CDR2 reads SVGEGT.

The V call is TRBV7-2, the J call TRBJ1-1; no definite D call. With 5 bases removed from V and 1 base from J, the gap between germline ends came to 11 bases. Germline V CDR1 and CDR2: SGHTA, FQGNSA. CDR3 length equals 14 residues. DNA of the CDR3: TGTGCCAGCAGCCCCTTTACAAGGAACACTGAAGCTTTCTTT. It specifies CASSPFTRNTEAFF.

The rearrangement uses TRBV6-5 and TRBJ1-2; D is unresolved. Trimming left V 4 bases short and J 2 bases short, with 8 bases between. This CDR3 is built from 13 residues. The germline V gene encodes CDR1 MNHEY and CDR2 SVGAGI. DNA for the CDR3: TGTGCCAGCAGTTCACGGGAAAACTATGGCTACACCTTC. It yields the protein CASSSRENYGYTF.

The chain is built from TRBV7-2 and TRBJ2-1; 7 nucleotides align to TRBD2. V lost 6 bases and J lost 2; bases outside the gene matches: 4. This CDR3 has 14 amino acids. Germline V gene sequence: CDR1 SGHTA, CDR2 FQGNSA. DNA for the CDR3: TGTGCCAGCAGAAGAGCGGGACCCTACAATGAGCAGTTCTTC. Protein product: CASRRAGPYNEQFF. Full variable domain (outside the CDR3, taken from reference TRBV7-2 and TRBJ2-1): GAGVSQSPSNKVTEKGKDVELRCDPISGHTALYWYRQSLGQGLEFLIYFQGNSAPDKSGLPSDRFSAERTGGSVSTLTIQRTQQEDSAVYLCASRRAGPYNEQFFGPGTRLTVL.

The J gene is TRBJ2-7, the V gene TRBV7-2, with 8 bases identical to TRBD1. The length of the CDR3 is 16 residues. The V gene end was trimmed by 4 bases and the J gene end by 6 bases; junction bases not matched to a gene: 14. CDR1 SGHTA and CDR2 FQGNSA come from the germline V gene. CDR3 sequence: CASSSTTGPTGGEQYF. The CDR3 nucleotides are TGTGCCAGCAGCTCAACAACGGGACCCACAGGGGGCGAGCAGTACTTC.

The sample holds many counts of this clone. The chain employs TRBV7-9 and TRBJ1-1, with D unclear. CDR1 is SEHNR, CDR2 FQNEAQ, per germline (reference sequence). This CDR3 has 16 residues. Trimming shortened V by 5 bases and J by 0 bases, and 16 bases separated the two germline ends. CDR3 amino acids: CASSREPTDMNTEAFF. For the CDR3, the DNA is TGTGCCAGCAGCCGGGAACCGACTGACATGAACACTGAAGCTTTCTTT. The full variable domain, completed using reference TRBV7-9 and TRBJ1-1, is DTGVSQNPRHKITKRGQNVTFRCDPISEHNRLYWYRQTLGQGPEFLTYFQNEAQLEKSRLLSDRFSAERPKGSFSTLEIQRTEQGDSAMYLCASSREPTDMNTEAFFGQGTRLTVV.

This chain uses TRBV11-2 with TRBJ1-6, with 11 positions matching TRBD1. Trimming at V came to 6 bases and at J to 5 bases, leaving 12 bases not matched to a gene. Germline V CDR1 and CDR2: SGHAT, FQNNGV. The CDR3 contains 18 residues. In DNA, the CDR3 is TGTGCCAGCAGGGCTACCGGACAGGGGGCCGTACATAATTCACCCCTCCACTTT. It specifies CASRATGQGAVHNSPLHF. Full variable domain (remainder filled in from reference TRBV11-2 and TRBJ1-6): EAGVAQSPRYKIIEKRQSVAFWCNPISGHATLYWYQQILGQGPKLLIQFQNNGVVDDSQLPKDRFSAERLKGVDSTLKIQPAKLEDSAVYLCASRATGQGAVHNSPLHFGNGTRLTVT.

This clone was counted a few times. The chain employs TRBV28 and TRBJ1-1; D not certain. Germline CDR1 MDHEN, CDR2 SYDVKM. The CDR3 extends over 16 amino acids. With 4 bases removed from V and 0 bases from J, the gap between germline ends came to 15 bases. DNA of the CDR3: TGTGCCAGCAGTTCTATATGGACGGGGATGAACACTGAAGCTTTCTTT. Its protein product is CASSSIWTGMNTEAFF.

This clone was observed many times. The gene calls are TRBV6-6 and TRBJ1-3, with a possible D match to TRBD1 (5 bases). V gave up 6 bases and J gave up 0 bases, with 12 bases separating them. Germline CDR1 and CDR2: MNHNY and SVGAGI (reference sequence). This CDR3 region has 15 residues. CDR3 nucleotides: TGTGCCAGCAGCCTCGGGGGAAACTCTGGAAACACCATATATTTT. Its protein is CASSLGGNSGNTIYF.

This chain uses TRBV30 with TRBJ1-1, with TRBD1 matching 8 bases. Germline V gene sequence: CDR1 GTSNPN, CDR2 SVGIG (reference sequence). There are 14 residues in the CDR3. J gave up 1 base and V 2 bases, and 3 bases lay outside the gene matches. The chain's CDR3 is CAWSTGTGNTEAFF. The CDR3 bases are TGTGCCTGGAGTACAGGGACAGGGAACACTGAAGCTTTCTTT.